Shown below are 30 T cell receptor beta chains from a single sample sequenced in a study of cytomegalovirus exposure and HLA in healthy donors. The PCR had 60 Vbeta and 13 Jbeta primers. The assay was immunoSEQ multiplex PCR, and TCRdb's table has in-frame clones only and misses some. The sample includes 55,000 to 70,000 clones, less than 85% seen only once; the top ten take roughly 5.7%. The sample was PBMCs. These receptors were collected from a woman aged 30 to 39 in good health and CMV-seronegative.

The rearrangement joins TRBV2 to TRBJ2-6; perhaps TRBD1 as D (5 bases). This CDR3 contains 18 residues. V lost 4 bases and J 0 bases, leaving 16 bases between the germline ends. Germline CDR1 reads SNHLY; CDR2 reads FYNNEI. The CDR3 protein is CASSGSDTAFSGANVLTF. In DNA form, the CDR3 reads TGTGCCAGCAGTGGATCGGACACAGCGTTCTCTGGGGCCAACGTCCTGACTTTC.

The chain recombines TRBV28 with TRBJ2-5, with 9 positions matching TRBD1. This CDR3 comprises 15 residues. The V and J ends lost 5 bases and 4 bases, in that order; junction bases with no gene match: 8. The germline CDR1 and CDR2 sequences are MDHEN and SYDVKM. For the CDR3, the DNA is TGTGCCAGCAGTCCCCGGGACAGGGTGGGAGAGACCCAGTACTTC. It codes for CASSPRDRVGETQYF.

CDR3 nucleotides: TGCGCCAGCGAACCTACGGACAGTTACAATGAGCAGTTCTTC. Residues: CASEPTDSYNEQFF. The chain carries TRBV5-1 and TRBJ2-1; D is perhaps TRBD1 (6 bases). The CDR3 is made up of 14 amino acids. Germline lookup yields CDR1 SGHRS and CDR2 YFSETQ. V shed 7 bases and J shed 4 bases, with 15 bases lying between them.

This clone was detected once. V and J are TRBV5-1 and TRBJ2-2; possibly TRBD2 for D (5 bases). V lost 5 bases to trimming and J lost 6 bases, with 20 bases between them. CDR1 SGHRS and CDR2 YFSETQ come from the germline V gene. The CDR3 extends over 16 amino acids. The DNA for the CDR3 is TGCGCCAGCAGAAGCACGGGTGTGAGGGAATCCGGGGAGCTGTTTTTT. Encoded protein: CASRSTGVRESGELFF.

This chain joins TRBV4-1 and TRBJ2-5; D remains ambiguous. TRBJ2-7 matches the DNA end more closely, so the J call is doubtful. The length of the CDR3 is 15 residues. CDR1 is MGHRA, CDR2 YSYEKL, per germline. The DNA for the CDR3 is TGCGCCAGCAGCCAAGATCGTTTCGCAGACTACGAGCAGTACTTC. This sequence encodes CASSQDRFADYEQYF.

CDR3 residues: CASGGQGYYGYTF. As DNA, the CDR3 is TGTGCCAGCGGCGGACAGGGCTACTATGGCTACACCTTC. V usage is TRBV28 and J usage is TRBJ1-2; 8 positions match TRBD1. V lost 8 bases, J lost 3 bases, and 5 bases stayed unmatched. CDR1 and CDR2 (germline): MDHEN, SYDVKM. The CDR3 extends over 13 amino acids.

DNA of the CDR3: TGTGCCAGCAGCTTGCGACAGGGGTTCTACAATGAGCAGTTCTTC. Its protein product is CASSLRQGFYNEQFF. The chain has TRBV5-4 and TRBJ2-1; 8 bases fit TRBD1. This CDR3 is built from 15 residues. With 1 base clipped from V and 3 bases from J, the junction kept 3 bases outside the gene matches. CDR1 is SGHNT, CDR2 YYREEE, per germline (reference sequence). The entire variable domain, with the rest obtained from reference TRBV5-4 and TRBJ2-1, is as follows: ETGVTQSPTHLIKTRGQQVTLRCSSQSGHNTVSWYQQALGQGPQFIFQYYREEENGRGNFPPRFSGLQFPNYSSELNVNALELDDSALYLCASSLRQGFYNEQFFGPGTRLTVL.

V gene TRBV15 combines with J gene TRBJ2-5, with TRBD2 matching over 14 bases. CDR1 and CDR2 (germline): LNHNV, YYDKDF (reference sequence). This CDR3 has 16 residues. V lost 4 bases, J lost 4 bases, and 5 bases stayed unmatched. CDR3 protein: CATSNGLAGGRETQYF. CDR3 nucleotide sequence: TGTGCCACCAGCAATGGACTAGCGGGAGGTCGAGAGACCCAGTACTTC. The full variable domain, with the rest looked up from reference TRBV15 and TRBJ2-5, is DAMVIQNPRYQVTQFGKPVTLSCSQTLNHNVMYWYQQKSSQAPKLLFHYYDKDFNNEADTPDNFQSRRPNTSFCFLDIRSPGLGDTAMYLCATSNGLAGGRETQYFGPGTRLLVL.

The rearrangement joins TRBV6-1 to TRBJ1-1, with a weak D call TRBD1 (6 bases). The V end was cut by 2 bases, the J end by 1 base, with 11 bases between. CDR3 length equals 15 residues. CDR1 MNHNS and CDR2 SASEGT come from the germline V gene. CDR3: CASSESDRPNTEAFF. CDR3 bases: TGTGCCAGCAGTGAAAGCGACAGGCCGAACACTGAAGCTTTCTTT.

This chain links TRBV9 with TRBJ2-2; no firm D call. The CDR3 extends over 14 amino acids. Germline CDR1 and CDR2: SGDLS and YYNGEE. Trimming pared 0 bases from V and 2 bases from J, leaving 5 bases between. The CDR3 bases are TGTGCCAGCAGCGTAGGAGTAAACACCGGGGAGCTGTTTTTT. It translates to CASSVGVNTGELFF.

This chain uses TRBV19 with TRBJ1-4, with 10 bases identical to TRBD1. V shed 7 bases and J 4 bases; nucleotides not matched to a gene: 6. From germline, CDR1 is LNHDA and CDR2 SQIVND (reference sequence). The CDR3 totals 15 residues. In DNA, the CDR3 is TGTGCCAGTACCCGGACAGGGGGGCGTAATGAAAAACTGTTTTTT. This encodes CASTRTGGRNEKLFF.

The chain links TRBV7-3 to TRBJ2-1, with 9 bases fitting TRBD2. Germline V gene sequence: CDR1 SGHTA, CDR2 FQGTGA. The CDR3 contains 15 residues. The junction had 7 bases not matched to a gene; V was cut back by 5 bases and J by 5 bases. The CDR3: CASSLSSGEHNEQFF. As DNA, the CDR3 is TGTGCCAGCAGCCTCTCTAGCGGGGAACACAATGAGCAGTTCTTC.

The chain links TRBV5-6 to TRBJ2-1, with D unclear. Germline lookup yields CDR1 SGHDT and CDR2 YYEEEE. Trimming stripped 2 bases from V and 7 bases from J, with 4 bases between. CDR3 length: 11 residues. The CDR3 spells CASSFSNEQFF. Here the CDR3 DNA reads TGTGCCAGCAGCTTTTCGAATGAGCAGTTCTTC. Combining the CDR3 with reference TRBV5-6 and TRBJ2-1 gives the whole variable domain DAGVTQSPTHLIKTRGQQVTLRCSPKSGHDTVSWYQQALGQGPQFIFQYYEEEERQRGNFPDRFSGHQFPNYSSELNVNALLLGDSALYLCASSFSNEQFFGPGTRLTVL.

In DNA, the CDR3 is TGCGCCAGCAGCCAGAGACAGGGGAGCAATCAGCCCCAGCATTTT. It codes for CASSQRQGSNQPQHF. The V call is TRBV4-1, the J call TRBJ1-5; 8 bases fit TRBD1. The CDR3 is made up of 15 amino acids. CDR1 and CDR2 (germline): MGHRA, YSYEKL. V lost 3 bases to trimming and J lost 1 base; unmatched junction nucleotides: 2.

The chain couples TRBV7-8 to TRBJ2-1, with TRBD2 as a possible D gene (6 bases). The CDR3 sequence is 14 residues long. Germline loops: CDR1 SGHVS, CDR2 FQNEAQ. V lost 5 bases and J lost 3, with 11 bases in between. CDR3 loop: CASSPSTSYNEQFF. CDR3 nucleotide sequence: TGTGCCAGCAGCCCCTCGACTAGCTACAATGAGCAGTTCTTC.

This chain joins TRBV7-3 and TRBJ2-1; TRBD2 agrees at 12 bases. This CDR3 has 15 residues. Germline values: CDR1 SGHTA, CDR2 FQGTGA. Trimming removed 2 bases from V and 6 bases from J; junction bases left unmatched: 2. The CDR3 nucleotides read TGTGCCAGCAGCTTATCTAGCGGGAGGGTCAATGAGCAGTTCTTC. Translation: CASSLSSGRVNEQFF.

V is TRBV7-2 and J is TRBJ2-5; TRBD2 matches 11 bases. The V gene's germline CDR1 is SGHTA and CDR2 FQGNSA. The CDR3 is 16 residues long. Trimming took 3 bases from V and 7 from J; bases not matched to a gene: 10. CDR3 sequence reads: CASSFVTSGSGGTQYF. The CDR3 DNA sequence: TGTGCCAGCAGCTTCGTTACTAGCGGGAGCGGGGGGACCCAGTACTTC. Filled out from reference TRBV7-2 and TRBJ2-5, the complete variable domain reads GAGVSQSPSNKVTEKGKDVELRCDPISGHTALYWYRQSLGQGLEFLIYFQGNSAPDKSGLPSDRFSAERTGGSVSTLTIQRTQQEDSAVYLCASSFVTSGSGGTQYFGPGTRLLVL.

DNA for the CDR3: TGTGCCTGGGGACAGGGGATGATAAACAATCAGCCCCAGCATTTT. It is translated as CAWGQGMINNQPQHF. This rearrangement joins TRBV30 to TRBJ1-5, with 9 bases that match TRBD1. The V and J ends lost 5 bases and 3 bases, in that order; junction bases with no gene match: 8. Germline values: CDR1 GTSNPN, CDR2 SVGIG (reference sequence). The CDR3 totals 15 residues. Combining the CDR3 with reference TRBV30 and TRBJ1-5 gives the whole variable domain SQTIHQWPATLVQPVGSPLSLECTVEGTSNPNLYWYRQAAGRGLQLLFYSVGIGQISSEVPQNLSASRPQDRQFILSSKKLLLSDSGFYLCAWGQGMINNQPQHFGDGTRLSIL.

The J gene is TRBJ2-1, the V gene TRBV5-4, with TRBD2 matching 12 bases. After removal of 4 bases from V and 7 bases from J, the junction contained 6 bases not matched to a gene. The CDR3 spans 15 residues. Germline-derived CDR1 and CDR2 are SGHNT and YYREEE (reference sequence). The CDR3 region is CASSPTSGSRNEQFF. CDR3 nucleotide sequence: TGTGCCAGCAGCCCGACTAGCGGGAGTAGGAATGAGCAGTTCTTC.

V is TRBV9 and J is TRBJ1-2; 8 nucleotides match TRBD1. The V segment lost 3 bases and the J segment 2 bases; nucleotides outside the gene matches: 3. There are 14 residues in the CDR3. CDR1 is SGDLS and CDR2 is YYNGEE in the germline V gene. CDR3: CASSERTGNYGYTF. In DNA, the CDR3 is TGTGCCAGCAGCGAGAGGACAGGGAACTATGGCTACACCTTC.

The genes are TRBV18 and TRBJ2-1; 8 bases fit TRBD1. With 2 bases clipped from V and 0 bases from J, the junction kept 0 bases outside the gene matches. There are 15 residues in the CDR3. CDR1 is KGHSH and CDR2 is LQKENI in the germline V gene. The CDR3 DNA is TGTGCCAGCTCACCAGGACAGGGCTCCTACAATGAGCAGTTCTTC. It translates to CASSPGQGSYNEQFF.

The chain recombines TRBV7-2 with TRBJ2-7; 7 bases align to TRBD2. The CDR3 is 16 amino acids. CDR1 and CDR2 from the germline V gene are SGHTA and FQGNSA. V shed 1 base, J shed 5 bases, and the junction held 11 bases outside the gene matches. CDR3 in DNA: TGTGCCAGCAGCTTAGGGGCCCGGGGAGGGCCGAACGAGCAGTACGTC. Encoded protein: CASSLGARGGPNEQYV.

Only a few counts were recorded for this clone. The genes are TRBV5-1 and TRBJ2-1; D might be TRBD2 (5 bases). Germline V gene data show CDR1 as SGHRS and CDR2 as YFSETQ. The V and J ends lost 2 bases and 0 bases respectively, with 9 bases between them. CDR3 size: 15 residues. The CDR3 sequence: CASSLSGDSYNEQFF. The CDR3 bases are TGCGCCAGCAGCTTAAGCGGAGACTCCTACAATGAGCAGTTCTTC.

The chain carries TRBV29-1 and TRBJ2-1; TRBD2 matches 8 bases. The ends lost 2 bases at V and 0 bases at J; junction bases unmatched: 6. The CDR3 runs 16 residues. The germline CDR1 and CDR2 sequences are SQVTM and ANQGSEA. CDR3 residues: CSVELAGLSSYNEQFF. In nucleotides, the CDR3 is TGCAGCGTTGAATTAGCGGGGTTAAGCTCCTACAATGAGCAGTTCTTC.

Concerning this clone itself: Distinct nucleotide sequences in the sample also encode this CDR3. This chain connects TRBV30 to TRBJ1-4; D is possibly TRBD1 (6 bases). This CDR3 region has 13 residues. CDR1 is GTSNPN, CDR2 SVGIG, per germline (reference sequence). The germline V and J ends were trimmed by 1 base and 7 bases, with 10 bases remaining between them. The CDR3 coding sequence is TGTGCCTGGAGTGGAGGGGGTGGTGAAAAACTGTTTTTT. Protein sequence: CAWSGGGGEKLFF.

The V gene is TRBV29-1, the J gene TRBJ1-1; TRBD1 is a possible D gene (6 bases). The V and J ends lost 0 bases and 0 bases respectively, with 20 bases between them. Germline-derived CDR1 and CDR2 are SQVTM and ANQGSEA. The CDR3 sequence is 18 residues long. CDR3 loop: CSVEDPQGRVFMNTEAFF. CDR3 nucleotides: TGCAGCGTTGAAGATCCCCAGGGGAGGGTTTTTATGAACACTGAAGCTTTCTTT.

For this clone: The germline gene is not matched at one end of the junction; a read error may be the cause. V and J are TRBV20-1 and TRBJ1-2; D ambiguous. Germline V gene lookup returns CDR1 DFQATT and CDR2 SNEGSKA (reference sequence). This CDR3 has 9 residues. For the CDR3, the DNA is TGCAGTGCTCAAAAGGAGACGGTTTTC. Its protein is CSAQKETVF.

This clone occurred once. The genes are TRBV19 and TRBJ1-3; D not certain. Trimming removed 7 bases from V and 4 bases from J, with 8 bases in between. This CDR3 is 12 amino acids long. CDR1 and CDR2 from the germline V gene are LNHDA and SQIVND (reference sequence). DNA of the CDR3: TGTGCCAGTAACTCAATGGGAAACACCATATATTTT. This sequence encodes CASNSMGNTIYF.

The genes are TRBV5-1 and TRBJ2-6, with D possibly TRBD2 on 5 matching bases. Germline V lookup: CDR1 SGHRS, CDR2 YFSETQ. This CDR3 comprises 17 residues. The ends were cut back, 3 bases at V and 1 base at J, with 14 bases in the middle. The CDR3 DNA reads as TGCGCCAGCAGCTCGGAGGCGTGGGGATCTGGGGCCAACGTCCTGACTTTC. Amino acids: CASSSEAWGSGANVLTF.

The V call is TRBV2, the J call TRBJ2-7, with TRBD2 matching over 7 bases. With V trimmed by 7 bases and J by 2 bases, 5 bases remained unmatched. The CDR3 is 13 residues long. The germline gives CDR1 SNHLY, CDR2 FYNNEI. In DNA, the CDR3 is TGTGCCAGCAAGTCAGGGAGGGCCTACGAGCAGTACGTC. It encodes CASKSGRAYEQYV.